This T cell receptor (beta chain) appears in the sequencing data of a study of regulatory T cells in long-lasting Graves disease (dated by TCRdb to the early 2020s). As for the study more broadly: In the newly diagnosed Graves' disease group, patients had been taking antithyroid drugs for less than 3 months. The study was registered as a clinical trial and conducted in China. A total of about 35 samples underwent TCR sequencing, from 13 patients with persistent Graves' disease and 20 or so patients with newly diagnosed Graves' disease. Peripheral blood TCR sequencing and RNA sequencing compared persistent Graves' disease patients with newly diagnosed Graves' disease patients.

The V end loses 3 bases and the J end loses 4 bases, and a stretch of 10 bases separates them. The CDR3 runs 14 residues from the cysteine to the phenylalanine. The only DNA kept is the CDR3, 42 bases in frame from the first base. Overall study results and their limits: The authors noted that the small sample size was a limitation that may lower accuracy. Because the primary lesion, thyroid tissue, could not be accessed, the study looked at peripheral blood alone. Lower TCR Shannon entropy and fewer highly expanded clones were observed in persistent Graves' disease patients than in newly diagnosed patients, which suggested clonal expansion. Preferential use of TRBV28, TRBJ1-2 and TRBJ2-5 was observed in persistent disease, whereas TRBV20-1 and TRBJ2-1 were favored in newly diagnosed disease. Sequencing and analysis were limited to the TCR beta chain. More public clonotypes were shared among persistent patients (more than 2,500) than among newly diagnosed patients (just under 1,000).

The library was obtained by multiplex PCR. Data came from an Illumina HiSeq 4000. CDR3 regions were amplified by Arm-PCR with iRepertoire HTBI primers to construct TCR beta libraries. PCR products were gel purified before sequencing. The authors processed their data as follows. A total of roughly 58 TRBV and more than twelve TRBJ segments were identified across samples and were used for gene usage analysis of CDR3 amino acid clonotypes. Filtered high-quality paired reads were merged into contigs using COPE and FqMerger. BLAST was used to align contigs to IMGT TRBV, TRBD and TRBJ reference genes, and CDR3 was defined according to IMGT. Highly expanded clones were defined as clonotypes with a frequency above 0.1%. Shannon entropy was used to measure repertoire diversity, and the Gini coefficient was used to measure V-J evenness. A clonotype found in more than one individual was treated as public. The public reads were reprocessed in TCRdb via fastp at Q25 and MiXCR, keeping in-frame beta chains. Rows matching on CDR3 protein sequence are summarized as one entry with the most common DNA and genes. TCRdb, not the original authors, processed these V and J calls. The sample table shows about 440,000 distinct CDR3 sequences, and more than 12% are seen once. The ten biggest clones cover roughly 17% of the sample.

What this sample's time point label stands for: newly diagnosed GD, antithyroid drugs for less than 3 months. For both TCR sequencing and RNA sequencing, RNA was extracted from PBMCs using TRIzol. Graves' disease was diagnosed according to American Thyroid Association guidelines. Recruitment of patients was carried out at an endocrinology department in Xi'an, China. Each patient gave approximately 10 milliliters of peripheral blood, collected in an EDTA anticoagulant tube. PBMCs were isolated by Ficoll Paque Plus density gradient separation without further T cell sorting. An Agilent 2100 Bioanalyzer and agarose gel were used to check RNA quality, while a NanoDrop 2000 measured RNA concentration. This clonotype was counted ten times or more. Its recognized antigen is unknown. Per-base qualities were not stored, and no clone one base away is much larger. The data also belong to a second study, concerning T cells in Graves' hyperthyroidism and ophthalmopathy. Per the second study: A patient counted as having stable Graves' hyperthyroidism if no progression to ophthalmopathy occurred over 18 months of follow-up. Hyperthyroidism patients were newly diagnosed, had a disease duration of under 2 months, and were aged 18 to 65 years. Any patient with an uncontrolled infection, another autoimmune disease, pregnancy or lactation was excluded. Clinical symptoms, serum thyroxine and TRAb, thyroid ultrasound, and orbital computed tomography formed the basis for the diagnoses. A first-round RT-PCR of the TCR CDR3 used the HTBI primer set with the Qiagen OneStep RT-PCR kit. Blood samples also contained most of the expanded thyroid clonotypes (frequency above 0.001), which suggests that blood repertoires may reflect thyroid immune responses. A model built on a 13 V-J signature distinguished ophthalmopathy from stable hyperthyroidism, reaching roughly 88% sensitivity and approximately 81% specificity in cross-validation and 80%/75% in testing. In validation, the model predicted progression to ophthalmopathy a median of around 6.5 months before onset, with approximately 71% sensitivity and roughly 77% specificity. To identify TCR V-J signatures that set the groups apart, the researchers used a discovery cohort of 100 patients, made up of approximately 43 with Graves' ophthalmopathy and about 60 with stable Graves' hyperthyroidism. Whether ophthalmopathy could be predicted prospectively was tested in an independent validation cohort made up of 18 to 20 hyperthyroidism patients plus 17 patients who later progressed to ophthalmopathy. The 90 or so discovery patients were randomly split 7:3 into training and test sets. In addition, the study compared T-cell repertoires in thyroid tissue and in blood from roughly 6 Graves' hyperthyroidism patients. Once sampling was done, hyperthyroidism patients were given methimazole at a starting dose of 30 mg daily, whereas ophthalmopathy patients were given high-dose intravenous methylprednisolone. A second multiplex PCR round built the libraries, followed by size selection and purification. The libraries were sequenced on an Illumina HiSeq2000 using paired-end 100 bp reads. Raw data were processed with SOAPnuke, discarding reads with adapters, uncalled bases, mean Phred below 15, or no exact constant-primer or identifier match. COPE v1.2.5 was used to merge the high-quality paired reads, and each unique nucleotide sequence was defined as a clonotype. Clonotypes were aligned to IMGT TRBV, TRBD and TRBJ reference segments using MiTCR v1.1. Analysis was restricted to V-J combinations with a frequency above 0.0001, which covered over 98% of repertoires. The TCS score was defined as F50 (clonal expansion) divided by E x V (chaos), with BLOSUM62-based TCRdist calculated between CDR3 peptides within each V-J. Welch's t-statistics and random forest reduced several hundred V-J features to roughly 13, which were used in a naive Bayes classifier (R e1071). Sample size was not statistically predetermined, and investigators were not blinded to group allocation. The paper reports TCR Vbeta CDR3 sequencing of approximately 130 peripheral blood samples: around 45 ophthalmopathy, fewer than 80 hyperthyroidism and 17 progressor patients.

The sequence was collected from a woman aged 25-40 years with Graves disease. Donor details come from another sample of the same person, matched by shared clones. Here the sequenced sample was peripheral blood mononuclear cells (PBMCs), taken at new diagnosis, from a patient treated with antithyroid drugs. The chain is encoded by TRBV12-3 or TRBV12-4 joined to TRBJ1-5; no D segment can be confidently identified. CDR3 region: CASSFRQVNQPQHF. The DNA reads TGTGCCAGCAGTTTTAGGCAGGTAAATCAGCCCCAGCATTTT.